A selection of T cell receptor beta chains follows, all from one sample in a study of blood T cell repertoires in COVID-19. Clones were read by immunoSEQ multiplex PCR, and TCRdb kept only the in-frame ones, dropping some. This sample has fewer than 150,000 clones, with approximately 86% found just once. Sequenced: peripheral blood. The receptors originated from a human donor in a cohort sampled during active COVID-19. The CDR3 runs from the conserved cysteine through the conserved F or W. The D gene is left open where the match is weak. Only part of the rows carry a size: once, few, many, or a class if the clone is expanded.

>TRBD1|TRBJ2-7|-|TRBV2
CATSRGQGYEQYF
TGTGCCACTTCCAGGGGGCAGGGCTACGAGCAGTACTTC
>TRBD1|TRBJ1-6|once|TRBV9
CASSANSQGAYNSPLHF
TGTGCCAGCAGCGCAAACTCACAGGGGGCCTATAATTCACCCCTCCACTTT
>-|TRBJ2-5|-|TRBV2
CASSQEETQYF
TGTGCCAGCAGCCAGGAAGAGACCCAGTACTTC
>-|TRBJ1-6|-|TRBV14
CASSHISDSPLHF
TGTGCCAGCAGCCATATCTCGGATTCACCCCTCCACTTT
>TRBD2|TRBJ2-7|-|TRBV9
CASSDQPSGRLYEQYF
TGTGCCAGCAGCGACCAACCTAGCGGGAGGCTCTACGAGCAGTACTTC
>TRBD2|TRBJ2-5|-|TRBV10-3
CAISASGGFQETQYF
TGTGCCATCAGTGCTAGCGGGGGGTTCCAAGAGACCCAGTACTTC
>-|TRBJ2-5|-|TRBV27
CASTPSAAQEETQYF
TGTGCCAGCACCCCCTCTGCGGCCCAAGAAGAGACCCAGTACTTC
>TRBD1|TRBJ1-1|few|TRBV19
CASSPLQGADTEAFF
TGTGCCAGTAGTCCGCTCCAGGGGGCAGATACTGAAGCTTTCTTT
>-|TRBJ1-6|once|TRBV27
CASSLYGMFNNSPLHF
TGTGCCAGCAGTTTATACGGGATGTTCAATAATTCACCCCTCCACTTT
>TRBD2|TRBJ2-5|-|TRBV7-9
CASSAGSGGETQYF
TGTGCCAGCAGTGCGGGTAGCGGGGGGGAGACCCAGTACTTC
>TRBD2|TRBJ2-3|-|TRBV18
CASSPARLAEADTQYF
TGTGCCAGCTCACCAGCCCGACTAGCGGAAGCAGATACGCAGTATTTT
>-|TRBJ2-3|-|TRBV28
CASSIGRGRTDTQYF
TGTGCCAGCTCCATCGGGAGAGGGAGGACAGATACGCAGTATTTT
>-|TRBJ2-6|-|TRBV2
CASSTPLQYSGANVLTF
TGTGCCAGCAGTACCCCTCTACAGTACTCTGGGGCCAACGTCCTGACTTTC
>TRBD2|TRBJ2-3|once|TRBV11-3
CASSPSGGANTQYF
TGTGCCAGCAGTCCAAGCGGGGGGGCCAATACGCAGTATTTT
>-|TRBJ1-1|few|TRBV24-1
CATSDFSDTEAFF
TGTGCCACCAGTGATTTCAGTGACACTGAAGCTTTCTTT
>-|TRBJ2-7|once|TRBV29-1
CSVGGPLEQYF
TGCAGCGTTGGGGGCCCCCTCGAGCAGTACTTC